The T cell receptor beta chain described here comes from a study of OX40 agonist ivuxolimab in advanced cancers. Looking at the study overall: Therapy given before enrollment (anti-PD-1, anti-PD-L1 or anti-CTLA-4) was allowed, and around 41% had some.

Repertoires were generated with immunoSEQ multiplex PCR, while TCRdb's copy carries only in-frame clones and drops some. The profile covers some 47,000 clones, with around 80% appearing a single time and 6.8% taken by the ten largest. The germline V gene has CDR1 MNHNS and CDR2 SASEGT. With 4 bases clipped from V and 4 bases from J, the junction kept 19 bases outside the gene matches. The CDR3 is 19 residues long. The TCR comes from an adult with an advanced solid tumor such as melanoma, head and neck, liver or kidney cancer. Specimen: CD4+ or CD8+ T cells sorted from blood, collected in a trial of the OX40 agonist ivuxolimab. The V call is TRBV6-1, the J call TRBJ1-1; 9 bases agree with TRBD1. The CDR3 nucleotides read TGTGCCAGCAGTGCAGGTCATTGGACAGGGGCGCGCGTGGGCACTGAAGCTTTCTTT. It yields the protein CASSAGHWTGARVGTEAFF.